The clone carrying this TCR beta chain was picked up many times. Its target is unknown. In the authors' workflow: Samples ranged from 23,224 to 690,600 TCRs, with a median of roughly 96,000. TCRdb reprocessed the RACE reads via MiXCR and lists one record per CDR3 protein. TCRdb assigned the V and J calls; the authors' analysis was not used. The sample lists tens of thousands of distinct CDR3 sequences; 9% to 12% were seen once. These data belong to a study of human T cells and chemical hapten exposure. Background on the study: Read at 6 days, the patch tests placed 0.01% DPC on the upper back. Whole-study results and caveats: No shift was seen in TCRs above 1 in 1000 frequency with DPC sensitization.

Time point given: patch test 2, 6 weeks after DPC sensitization. Treatment of the sample: therapeutic diphenylcyclopropenone sensitization with weekly scalp DPC. Ahead of each patch test application, blood was drawn. This clonotype was obtained from a woman in her forties or fifties with alopecia areata. Some clones in this sample may be carry-over from other donors' samples. Source: whole blood, taken in connection with sensitization to the hapten diphenylcyclopropenone (DPC).

The CDR3 spells CSARQGYEQYF. CDR3 in DNA: TGCAGTGCTAGACAGGGATATGAGCAGTACTTC. The V call is TRBV20-1, the J call TRBJ2-7, with a weak D call TRBD1 (5 bases). CDR1 is DFQATT, CDR2 SNEGSKA, per germline (reference sequence). Trimming removed 2 bases at V and 7 bases at J, with 9 bases between. The CDR3 totals 11 residues.